The TCR beta chain described here comes from a study of T-cell memory formation after mild COVID-19. Study at large: Largely, the TCR clusters proved donor specific. Study-wide results and limits: The authors did not confirm SARS-CoV-2 specificity of second-wave clones peaking day 37. Later expanders leaned CD4+, whereas clones that contracted between day 15 and 85 were balanced CD4/CD8. The finding that pre-infection memory included some responding clones suggested that cross-reactive memory joined.

A word on this clonotype: Its antigen remains unknown.

Germline V lookup: CDR1 KGHSH, CDR2 LQKENI. The CDR3 consists of 11 residues. V was trimmed by 6 bases and J by 8 bases, leaving 8 bases between them. Each CDR3 protein gets one entry after TCRdb re-called the 5' RACE reads with MiXCR. The data hold about 410,000 distinct CDR3 sequences, with about a quarter observed a single time. Material for sequencing was PBMCs or a T cell subset sorted from them (not recorded which). V gene TRBV18 combines with J gene TRBJ2-1; D gene unclear. The TCR originated in an adult woman who had mild COVID-19 (a few samples of this study predate the infection). Cell type and time point are not known. CDR3 residues: CASSVVDEQFF. The CDR3 DNA reads TGTGCCAGCTCGGTAGTGGATGAGCAGTTCTTC.